The sequence of this T cell receptor beta chain was determined in a study of cytomegalovirus exposure and HLA in healthy donors. Study-wide findings and caveats: Roughly uniform sequencing depth across donors was assumed, possibly incorrectly.

With regard to this clone: The antigen is unknown.

60 Vbeta and 13 Jbeta primers were used in PCR. The table came from immunoSEQ multiplex PCR; TCRdb's copy has only in-frame clones and leaves some out. The data show roughly 150,000 clones, more than 80% seen once. Germline CDR1 reads MNHEY; CDR2 reads SMNVEV (reference sequence). CDR3 length equals 14 residues. The rearrangement uses TRBV27 and TRBJ2-5; 9 bases are shared with TRBD1. Judging by the DNA end, TRBJ2-7 fits better; the J call may be wrong. The sample comprised PBMCs. This receptor was identified in a woman aged 40 to 55 in good health and CMV-seropositive. The CDR3 spells CASSTRDRVNEQYF. Here the CDR3 DNA reads TGTGCCAGCAGTACCCGGGACAGGGTAAACGAGCAGTACTTC.